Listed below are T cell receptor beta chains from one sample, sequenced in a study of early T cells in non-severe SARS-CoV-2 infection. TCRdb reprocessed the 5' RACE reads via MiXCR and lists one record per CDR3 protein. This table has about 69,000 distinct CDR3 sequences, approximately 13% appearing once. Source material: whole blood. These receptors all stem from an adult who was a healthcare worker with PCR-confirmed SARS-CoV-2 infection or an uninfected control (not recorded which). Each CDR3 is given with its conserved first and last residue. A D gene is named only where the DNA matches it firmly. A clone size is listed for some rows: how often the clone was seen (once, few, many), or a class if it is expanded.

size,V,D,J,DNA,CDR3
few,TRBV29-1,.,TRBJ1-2,TGCAGCGTCGAAAACCCCCAGGGGACGGGCTACACCTTC,CSVENPQGTGYTF
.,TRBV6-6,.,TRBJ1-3,TGTGCCAGCCGGGGGGATGCTGGAAACACCATATATTTT,CASRGDAGNTIYF
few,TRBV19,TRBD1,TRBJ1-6,TGTGCCAGTGGACAGGGAAGTGTGACACCCCTCCACTTT,CASGQGSVTPLHF
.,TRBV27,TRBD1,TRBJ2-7,TGTGCCAGCAGTTTGGGGGGACAGGGTCTTTCCTACGAGCAGTACTTC,CASSLGGQGLSYEQYF
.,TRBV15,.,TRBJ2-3,TGTGCCACCAGCAGGGAGATCCTGGTAGATACGCAGTATTTT,CATSREILVDTQYF
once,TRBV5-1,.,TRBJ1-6,TGCGCCAGCAGCTTGGGGGCTGTTTCACCCCTCCACTTT,CASSLGAVSPLHF
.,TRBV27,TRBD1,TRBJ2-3,TGTGCCAGCAGACAGAAAGGGACAGGTAGGGGTAGCACAGATACGCAGTATTTT,CASRQKGTGRGSTDTQYF
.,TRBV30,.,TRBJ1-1,TGTGCCTGGAGGGGACCGAACACTGAAGCTTTCTTT,CAWRGPNTEAFF
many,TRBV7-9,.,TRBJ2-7,TGTGCCAGCAGCGTGACACCCTGGTACGAGCAGTACTTC,CASSVTPWYEQYF
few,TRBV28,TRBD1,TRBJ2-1,TGTGCCAGCAGTGGACAGGGGCACAGACGCTCCTACAATGAGCAGTTCTTC,CASSGQGHRRSYNEQFF